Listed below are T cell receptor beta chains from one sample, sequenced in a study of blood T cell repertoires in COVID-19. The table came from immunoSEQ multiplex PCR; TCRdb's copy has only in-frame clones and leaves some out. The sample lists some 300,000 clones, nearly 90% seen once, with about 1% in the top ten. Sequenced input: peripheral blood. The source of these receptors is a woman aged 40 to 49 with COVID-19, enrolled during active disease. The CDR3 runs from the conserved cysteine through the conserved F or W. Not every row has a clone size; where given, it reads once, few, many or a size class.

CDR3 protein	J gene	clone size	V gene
CASSFRQANNEQFF	TRBJ2-1	once	TRBV5-1
CASSLVAGREYEQYF	TRBJ2-7	.	TRBV5-1
CASIPRPPGENTEAFF	TRBJ1-1	.	TRBV7-2
CASSLGSGDNEQFF	TRBJ2-1	.	TRBV5-1
CASSHSSGRPGNEQFF	TRBJ2-1	few	TRBV4-3
CASSSGTHDFAEAFF	TRBJ1-1	.	TRBV5-1
CASRSTPGTGTGANVLTF	TRBJ2-6	.	TRBV5-1
CASSLWRTDNEQFF	TRBJ2-1	.	TRBV7-2
CASSSSGGSVTDTQYF	TRBJ2-3	.	TRBV5-4
CASGPRLAGTTRVNEQFF	TRBJ2-1	.	TRBV9
CASSSGLRSGNTIYF	TRBJ1-3	.	TRBV7-7
CASSLMRTGVGAFF	TRBJ1-1	.	TRBV3-1/TRBV3-2